This TCR beta chain was captured by sequencing in a study of cytomegalovirus exposure and HLA in healthy donors. The germline V gene has CDR1 MNHNS and CDR2 SASEGT. V lost 6 bases, J lost 5 bases, and 13 bases lay in between. This CDR3 has 14 amino acids. The PCR made use of 60 Vbeta and 13 Jbeta primers. Generated by immunoSEQ multiplex PCR, the TCRdb table keeps only in-frame clones and is missing some. This sample yields about 85,000 clones, of which about four fifths are seen a single time; approximately 29% belongs to the top ten. J is TRBJ2-2 and V is TRBV6-1, with D possibly matching TRBD1 (6 bases). Sequencing was done on a sample of PBMCs. The sequence came from a man aged 50 to 59 in good health and CMV-seropositive. CDR3 sequence (DNA): TGTGCCAGCAGAAAAACAGGGTTGACCGGGGAGCTGTTTTTT. Its translation is CASRKTGLTGELFF.